Listed here are 24 T cell receptor beta chains from one sample, sequenced in a study of blood T cell repertoires in COVID-19. Libraries were prepared by immunoSEQ multiplex PCR; TCRdb keeps only in-frame clonotypes and omits some of them. The table lists 200,000 to 250,000 clones, over 75% of them singletons, with over 3.5% in the top ten. The material sequenced was PBMCs or T cells enriched from blood (not recorded which). These receptors were collected from a woman aged 25 to 45 who had been exposed to COVID-19.

This chain joins TRBV13 and TRBJ2-3; TRBD2 matches at 11 bases. CDR1 is PRHDT and CDR2 is FYEKMQ in the germline V gene (reference sequence). Trimming took 5 bases from V and 5 from J; bases not matched to a gene: 6. The CDR3 length is 15 residues. DNA for the CDR3: TGTGCCAGCAGCCCCACCGGGACTAGCGGAGATACGCAGTATTTT. Protein product: CASSPTGTSGDTQYF.

V is TRBV27 and J is TRBJ2-4, with D possibly TRBD2 on 5 matching bases. The V gene's germline CDR1 is MNHEY and CDR2 SMNVEV (reference sequence). The CDR3 extends over 13 amino acids. The V gene lost 3 bases and the J gene lost 8 bases, with 11 bases spanning the gap. The CDR3 is CASSFEGSDIQYF. As DNA, the CDR3 is TGTGCCAGCAGTTTCGAGGGATCGGACATTCAGTACTTC.

The gene calls are TRBV24-1 and TRBJ1-2; possible D gene TRBD1, 5 bases. CDR1 KGHDR and CDR2 SFDVKD come from the germline V gene. The V end lost 4 bases, the J end lost 2 bases, and 7 bases lay between the germline ends. The CDR3 extends over 13 amino acids. The CDR3: CATSERQNYGYTF. The DNA of the CDR3 is TGTGCCACCAGTGAACGACAGAACTATGGCTACACCTTC.

The V gene is TRBV28, the J gene TRBJ1-6, with D unclear. CDR1 and CDR2 from the germline V gene are MDHEN and SYDVKM. The germline V and J ends were trimmed by 4 bases and 3 bases, with 7 bases remaining between them. The CDR3 extends over 14 amino acids. CDR3 protein: CASSSGNYNSPLHF. The CDR3 nucleotides are TGTGCCAGCAGTTCGGGAAACTATAATTCACCCCTCCACTTT.

This chain connects TRBV30 to TRBJ1-6, with D hard to call. The length of the CDR3 is 13 residues. Per the germline V gene, CDR1 is GTSNPN and CDR2 is SVGIG (reference sequence). Trimming took 5 bases from V and 7 from J, leaving 12 bases between them. DNA for the CDR3: TGTGCCTGGGGTTTAGAACCGAATTCACCCCTCCACTTT. It yields the protein CAWGLEPNSPLHF. The complete variable domain, with remaining parts taken from reference TRBV30 and TRBJ1-6, reads SQTIHQWPATLVQPVGSPLSLECTVEGTSNPNLYWYRQAAGRGLQLLFYSVGIGQISSEVPQNLSASRPQDRQFILSSKKLLLSDSGFYLCAWGLEPNSPLHFGNGTRLTVT.

The chain uses TRBV5-1 and TRBJ2-7; possibly TRBD2 for D (6 bases). CDR3 length equals 15 residues. The V gene lost 2 bases and the J gene lost 0 bases, with 12 bases spanning the gap. Germline V gene sequence: CDR1 SGHRS, CDR2 YFSETQ. CDR3 in DNA: TGCGCCAGCAGCTTAGGAGGGGAGAGCTCCTACGAGCAGTACTTC. Its translation is CASSLGGESSYEQYF. Supplemented by reference TRBV5-1 and TRBJ2-7, the full variable domain reads KAGVTQTPRYLIKTRGQQVTLSCSPISGHRSVSWYQQTPGQGLQFLFEYFSETQRNKGNFPGRFSGRQFSNSRSEMNVSTLELGDSALYLCASSLGGESSYEQYFGPGTRLTVT.

The chain has TRBV13 and TRBJ2-1; maybe TRBD1 (7 bases). This CDR3 has 21 residues. CDR1 is PRHDT, CDR2 FYEKMQ, per germline (reference sequence). The V end was cut by 2 bases, the J end by 8 bases, with 34 bases between. The CDR3 protein is CASSLLFRLSEGASEEHEQFF. The CDR3 DNA follows: TGTGCCAGCAGCTTATTATTCCGGTTATCGGAGGGGGCTAGCGAAGAACATGAGCAGTTCTTC.

This chain links TRBV30 with TRBJ2-7, with D perhaps TRBD1 (5 bases). CDR3 size: 15 residues. V lost 0 bases and J 2 bases, leaving 14 bases between the germline ends. Germline V lookup: CDR1 GTSNPN, CDR2 SVGIG (reference sequence). This CDR3 is CAWSVGPWTTYEQYF. CDR3 bases: TGTGCCTGGAGTGTAGGTCCCTGGACAACCTACGAGCAGTACTTC.

The chain carries TRBV6-6 and TRBJ2-1; TRBD2 matches at 11 bases. CDR3 length: 18 residues. Germline CDR1 MNHNY, CDR2 SVGAGI (reference sequence). V dropped 5 bases and J dropped 4; count of bases not matched to a gene: 13. CDR3 in DNA: TGTGCCAGCAGTCGCTATCCACCGACTAGCGGGAAGTACAATGAGCAGTTCTTC. It translates to CASSRYPPTSGKYNEQFF.

This chain uses TRBV29-1 with TRBJ1-1; a possible D gene is TRBD1 (5 bases). V lost 4 bases and J 3 bases, leaving 9 bases between the germline ends. In germline, CDR1 is SQVTM, CDR2 ANQGSEA. This CDR3 region has 12 residues. CDR3 sequence (DNA): TGCAGCGTTGTCAGGGCGGACACTGAAGCTTTCTTT. Its translation: CSVVRADTEAFF.

V and J are TRBV28 and TRBJ2-7; TRBD1 is a possible D gene (5 bases). Germline values: CDR1 MDHEN, CDR2 SYDVKM. V lost 1 base and J lost 6, with 16 bases in between. CDR3 size: 15 residues. The DNA of the CDR3 is TGTGCCAGCAGTTTATCCGGCCCAGGGTACCGCGAGCAGTACTTC. Translation: CASSLSGPGYREQYF.

The V gene is TRBV25-1, the J gene TRBJ2-3; D unclear. Germline-derived CDR1 and CDR2 are MGHDK and SYGVNS. This CDR3 is 17 amino acids long. The V end lost 3 bases, the J end lost 1 base, and 17 bases lay between the germline ends. CDR3 bases: TGTGCCAGCAGTGATCTCCTGACTCATTGGGGCACAGATACGCAGTATTTT. Translation gives CASSDLLTHWGTDTQYF. Using reference TRBV25-1 and TRBJ2-3 for the parts outside the CDR3, the full variable domain is EADIYQTPRYLVIGTGKKITLECSQTMGHDKMYWYQQDPGMELHLIHYSYGVNSTEKGDLSSESTVSRIRTEHFPLTLESARPSHTSQYLCASSDLLTHWGTDTQYFGPGTRLTVL.

The rearrangement links TRBV9 to TRBJ2-1; D possibly corresponds to TRBD1 (5 bases). CDR3 length: 15 residues. Trimming stripped 0 bases from V and 8 bases from J, with 15 bases between. The germline V gene encodes CDR1 SGDLS and CDR2 YYNGEE. This CDR3 is CASSVETTGAYEQFF. Written as DNA, the CDR3 is TGTGCCAGCAGCGTAGAAACCACTGGGGCGTATGAGCAGTTCTTC.

This chain connects TRBV5-1 to TRBJ1-1; D gene uncertain. This CDR3 has 15 amino acids. The germline gives CDR1 SGHRS, CDR2 YFSETQ. V was cut by 0 bases and J by 3 bases, with 12 bases left in between. The CDR3 here is CASSLDPRDYTEAFF. CDR3 nucleotides: TGCGCCAGCAGCTTGGACCCTAGAGACTACACTGAAGCTTTCTTT.

On this clone itself: This sample also contains other DNA sequences that code for the same CDR3. The gene calls are TRBV7-9 and TRBJ2-7; the D gene is possibly TRBD2 (5 bases). Germline CDR1 reads SEHNR; CDR2 reads FQNEAQ (reference sequence). The CDR3 loop spans 12 amino acids. V shed 5 bases and J shed 2 bases, with 7 bases lying between them. Written as DNA, the CDR3 is TGTGCCAGCAGCCGGGAAACCTACGAGCAGTACTTC. Amino acids: CASSRETYEQYF.

The rearrangement links TRBV6-5 to TRBJ1-1; tentatively, D is TRBD1 (5 bases). This CDR3 has 13 amino acids. Trimming removed 6 bases at V and 6 bases at J, with 14 bases between. CDR1 and CDR2 from the germline V gene are MNHEY and SVGAGI. The CDR3 nucleotides read TGTGCCAGCAGGACCATACCGGGGGCTGAAGCTTTCTTT. Translation gives CASRTIPGAEAFF.

This chain links TRBV4-1 with TRBJ1-1, with 8 bases that match TRBD1. The germline gives CDR1 MGHRA, CDR2 YSYEKL. J was trimmed by 4 bases and V by 4 bases; bases with no gene match: 8. The length of the CDR3 is 15 residues. The DNA of the CDR3 is TGCGCCAGCAGCCCAAGACAGGGGTTATCCACTGAAGCTTTCTTT. Translated, it gives CASSPRQGLSTEAFF.

The CDR3 nucleotides read TGCGCCAGCAGCCCTTCCGGGAGAATCTCTGGAAACACCATATATTTT. Protein sequence: CASSPSGRISGNTIYF. The chain is built from TRBV4-1 and TRBJ1-3, with D uncertain. Germline loops: CDR1 MGHRA, CDR2 YSYEKL. Trimming left V 4 bases short and J 0 bases short, with 13 bases between. The CDR3 is made up of 16 amino acids.

The rearrangement uses TRBV18 and TRBJ2-1; TRBD2 matches 10 bases. V trimming: 1 base; J trimming: 3 bases; junction bases outside the gene matches: 6. Germline loops: CDR1 KGHSH, CDR2 LQKENI. This CDR3 region has 17 residues. The CDR3 DNA follows: TGTGCCAGCTCACCACTCCCAGCGGGAGGGGACTACAATGAGCAGTTCTTC. It encodes CASSPLPAGGDYNEQFF.

The chain has TRBV6-5 and TRBJ1-3, with a tentative D call TRBD1 (6 bases). The V and J ends lost 10 bases and 0 bases respectively, with 13 bases between them. The CDR3 has 14 residues. Looked up from germline, CDR1 is MNHEY and CDR2 is SVGAGI. CDR3 amino acids: CATRDIVSGNTIYF. CDR3 bases: TGTGCCACCCGGGACATTGTCTCTGGAAACACCATATATTTT.

This chain connects TRBV7-6 to TRBJ2-1; 9 nucleotides line up with TRBD2. Germline CDR1 and CDR2: SGHVS and FNYEAQ. V dropped 5 bases and J dropped 6; count of bases not matched to a gene: 11. This CDR3 has 16 residues. For the CDR3, the DNA is TGTGCCAGCAGCCCGCGGGGTAGCGGGAGTTTCAATGAGCAGTTCTTC. Its protein product is CASSPRGSGSFNEQFF.

The chain joins TRBV5-4 to TRBJ2-2, with 9 bases fitting TRBD2. V was pared by 0 bases and J by 5 bases, with 11 bases of the junction left unmatched. The CDR3 is 18 amino acids. CDR1 is SGHNT, CDR2 YYREEE, per germline (reference sequence). The CDR3 protein is CASSLALGREGRTGELFF. DNA for the CDR3: TGTGCCAGCAGCTTGGCCCTGGGGCGGGAGGGCAGGACCGGGGAGCTGTTTTTT.

The rearrangement joins TRBV11-1 to TRBJ2-6, with D unresolved. V was shortened by 2 bases and J by 1 base, with 6 bases between the two germline ends. The CDR3 spans 15 residues. Germline-derived CDR1 and CDR2 are SGHAT and FQDESV (reference sequence). CDR3 in amino acids: CASSLTVSGANVLTF. The DNA for the CDR3 is TGTGCCAGCAGCTTAACAGTTTCTGGGGCCAACGTCCTGACTTTC. Variable domain in full (rest from reference TRBV11-1 and TRBJ2-6): EAEVAQSPRYKITEKSQAVAFWCDPISGHATLYWYRQILGQGPELLVQFQDESVVDDSQLPKDRFSAERLKGVDSTLKIQPAELGDSAMYLCASSLTVSGANVLTFGAGSRLTVL.

V gene TRBV7-9 combines with J gene TRBJ1-2; D call uncertain. This CDR3 contains 15 residues. Germline V gene lookup returns CDR1 SEHNR and CDR2 FQNEAQ (reference sequence). Deletions cut 2 bases from V and 7 bases from J, with 17 bases between. CDR3 nucleotides: TGTGCCAGCAGCTTAACCCCGTCAGTGTCTTCTGGCTACACCTTC. As protein: CASSLTPSVSSGYTF.